This T cell receptor beta chain was sequenced during a study of cytotoxic CD8 clonotypes in ibrutinib-treated CLL. Study details: Within the patient group, 11 were relapsed/refractory and roughly 15 treatment-naive, and around 17 were IGHV unmutated.

This CDR3 comprises 14 residues. The germline V gene has CDR1 SQVTM and CDR2 ANQGSEA. V was pared by 7 bases and J by 0 bases, with 13 bases between. Details on this clone: The antigen remains unidentified.

General study points: Clonotypes that were public were uncommon, and they contracted or stayed stable on treatment. Relative to age-matched healthy donors, clonality at baseline was higher, and it tracked circulating CD8+ T-cell counts.

Around 2 micrograms of genomic DNA from cryopreserved PBMCs went into TCR beta libraries. Generated by immunoSEQ multiplex PCR, the TCRdb table keeps only in-frame clones and is missing some. The table has approximately 350,000 clones, under 70% seen once. The gene calls are TRBV29-1 and TRBJ1-3; D is undetermined. The source of this sequence is a human donor with chronic lymphocytic leukemia. Sequenced material: PBMCs, taken after 36 months of ibrutinib treatment. The DNA for the CDR3 is TGCAGCGCGACTATTCGGAGCTCTGGAAACACCATATATTTT. Its protein is CSATIRSSGNTIYF.